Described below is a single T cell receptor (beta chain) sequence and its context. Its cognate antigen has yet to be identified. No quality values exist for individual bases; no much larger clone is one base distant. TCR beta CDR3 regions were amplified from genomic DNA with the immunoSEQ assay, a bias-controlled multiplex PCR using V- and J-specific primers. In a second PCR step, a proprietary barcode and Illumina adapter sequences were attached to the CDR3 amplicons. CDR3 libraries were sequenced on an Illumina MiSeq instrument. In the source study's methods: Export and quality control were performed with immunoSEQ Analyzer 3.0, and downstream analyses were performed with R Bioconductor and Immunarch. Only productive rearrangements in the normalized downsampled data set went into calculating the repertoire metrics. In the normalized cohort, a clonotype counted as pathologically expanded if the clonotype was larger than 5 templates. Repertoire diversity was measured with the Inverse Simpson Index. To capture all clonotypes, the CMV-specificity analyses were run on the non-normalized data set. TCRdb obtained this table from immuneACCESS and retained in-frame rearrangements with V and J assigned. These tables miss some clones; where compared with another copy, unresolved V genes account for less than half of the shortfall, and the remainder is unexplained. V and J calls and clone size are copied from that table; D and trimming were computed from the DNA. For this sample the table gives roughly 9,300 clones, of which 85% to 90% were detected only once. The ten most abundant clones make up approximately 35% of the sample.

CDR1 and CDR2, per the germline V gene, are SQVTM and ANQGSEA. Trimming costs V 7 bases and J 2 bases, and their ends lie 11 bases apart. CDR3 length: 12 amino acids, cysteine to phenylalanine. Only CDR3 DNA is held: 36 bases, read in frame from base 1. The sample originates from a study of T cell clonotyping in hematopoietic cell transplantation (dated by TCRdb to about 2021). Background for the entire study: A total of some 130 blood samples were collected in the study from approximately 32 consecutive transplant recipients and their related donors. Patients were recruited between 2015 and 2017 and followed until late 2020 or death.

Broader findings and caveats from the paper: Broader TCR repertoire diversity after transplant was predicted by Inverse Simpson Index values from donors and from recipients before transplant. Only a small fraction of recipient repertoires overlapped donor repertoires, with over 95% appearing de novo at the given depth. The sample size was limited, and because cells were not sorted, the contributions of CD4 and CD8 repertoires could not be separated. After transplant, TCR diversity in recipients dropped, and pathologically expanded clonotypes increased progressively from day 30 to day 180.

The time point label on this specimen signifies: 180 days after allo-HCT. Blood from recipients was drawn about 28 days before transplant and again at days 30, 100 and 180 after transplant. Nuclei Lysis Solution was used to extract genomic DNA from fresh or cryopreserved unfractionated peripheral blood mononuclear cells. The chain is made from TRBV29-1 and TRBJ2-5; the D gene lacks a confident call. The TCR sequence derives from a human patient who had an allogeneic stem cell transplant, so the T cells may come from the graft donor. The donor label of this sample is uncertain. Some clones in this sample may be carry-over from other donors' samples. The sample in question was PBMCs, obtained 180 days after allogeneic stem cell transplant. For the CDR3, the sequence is CSGQYPQETQYF. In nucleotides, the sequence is TGCAGCGGACAATACCCTCAAGAGACCCAGTACTTC.